This TCR beta chain emerged from a study of cytomegalovirus exposure and HLA in healthy donors. V trimming: 7 bases; J trimming: 1 base; junction bases outside the gene matches: 8. The CDR3 has 14 residues. The germline V gene has CDR1 SGHRS and CDR2 YFSETQ. Vbeta (60) and Jbeta (13) primers were used in the PCR. Sequencing was performed with immunoSEQ multiplex PCR; in TCRdb, only in-frame clones are kept and a portion is missing. The table lists almost 200,000 clones, 70% to 80% of them singletons, with around 0.4% in the top ten. In its sample, this clone was seen a few times. The sequence came from a male donor in good health and CMV-seropositive. Material: PBMCs. The chain is built from TRBV5-1 and TRBJ2-7; 7 nucleotides agree with TRBD1. The CDR3 here is CASRGQTQSYEQYF. The CDR3 nucleotides read TGCGCCAGCCGGGGACAGACACAGTCCTACGAGCAGTACTTC.